One and the same sample provided the 28 T cell receptor beta chains below, sequenced in a study of blood T cell repertoires in COVID-19. TCRdb keeps only in-frame clones here, not all; method: immunoSEQ multiplex PCR. The repertoire holds about 140,000 clones, 60% to 80% seen once, with about 9.4% in the top ten. The source material was peripheral blood. These receptors came from a woman aged 50 to 65 with active or convalescent COVID-19.

V gene TRBV9 combines with J gene TRBJ2-1, with TRBD1 as a possible D gene (5 bases). CDR1 and CDR2 (germline): SGDLS, YYNGEE. V shed 4 bases and J shed 1 base, with 12 bases lying between them. This CDR3 is 15 amino acids long. The CDR3 here is CASSPRDRSYNEQFF. The CDR3 nucleotides are TGTGCCAGCAGCCCCCGTGACAGATCCTACAATGAGCAGTTCTTC.

The CDR3: CASSPPSGGLYEQYF. Here the CDR3 DNA reads TGTGCCAGCAGCCCCCCTAGCGGGGGCCTCTACGAGCAGTACTTC. The chain employs TRBV7-8 and TRBJ2-7; 10 positions match TRBD2. CDR1 is SGHVS and CDR2 is FQNEAQ in the germline V gene. This CDR3 has 15 amino acids. J lost 3 bases, V lost 5 bases, and 7 bases had no gene match.

This clone was observed a handful of times. The rearrangement links TRBV7-6 to TRBJ2-3, with 9 bases identical to TRBD2. After removal of 5 bases from V and 3 bases from J, the junction contained 9 bases not matched to a gene. The CDR3 has 16 amino acids. Germline V gene data show CDR1 as SGHVS and CDR2 as FNYEAQ. The CDR3 nucleotides are TGTGCCAGCAGCCAGGGACTAGCTGCGGGGACAGATACGCAGTATTTT. Translation: CASSQGLAAGTDTQYF.

The rearrangement links TRBV6-5 to TRBJ1-1, with a tentative D call TRBD1 (5 bases). V gave up 2 bases and J gave up 4 bases, with 8 bases separating them. Germline CDR1 reads MNHEY; CDR2 reads SVGAGI. The CDR3 contains 13 residues. The CDR3 region is CASSYRQGTEAFF. CDR3 bases: TGTGCCAGCAGTTACCGCCAGGGCACTGAAGCTTTCTTT.

This clone was seen more than once but under ten times. The chain links TRBV4-1 to TRBJ2-5, with TRBD1 matching 9 bases. This CDR3 contains 17 residues. Germline CDR1 is MGHRA and CDR2 is YSYEKL. With V trimmed by 4 bases and J by 5 bases, 14 bases remained unmatched. For the CDR3, the DNA is TGCGCCAGCAGCCCTATTGGGACAGGGCTTTTGTTTGAGACCCAGTACTTC. It codes for CASSPIGTGLLFETQYF.

The table lists this clone with many counts. The rearrangement links TRBV11-3 to TRBJ2-7, with TRBD1 matching 9 bases. The germline V gene encodes CDR1 SGHNT and CDR2 YENEEA. The J segment lost 4 bases and the V segment lost 5 bases, leaving 9 bases of the junction unmatched. The CDR3 has 15 residues. The DNA for the CDR3 is TGTGCCAGCAGCCGTGGGCAACAGGGGGCATACGAGCAGTACTTC. Its protein is CASSRGQQGAYEQYF.

V usage is TRBV9 and J usage is TRBJ2-3; possibly TRBD2 for D (5 bases). Germline CDR1 reads SGDLS; CDR2 reads YYNGEE. V lost 4 bases to trimming and J lost 4 bases, with 7 bases between them. This CDR3 has 12 residues. CDR3 nucleotides: TGTGCCAGCAGCTCGGAGGCAGATACGCAGTATTTT. Translated: CASSSEADTQYF.

CDR3 amino acids: CASSQGQGVMNTEAFF. The CDR3, as DNA: TGTGCCAGCAGCCAAGGACAGGGCGTTATGAACACTGAAGCTTTCTTT. The J gene is TRBJ1-1, the V gene TRBV3-1 (or the pseudogene TRBV3-2), with 7 positions matching TRBD1. This CDR3 spans 16 amino acids. The ends lost 1 base at V and 0 bases at J; junction bases unmatched: 5. CDR1 is LGHDT and CDR2 is YNNKEL in the germline V gene (reference sequence).

This clone was detected many times. The chain joins TRBV9 to TRBJ2-2; TRBD2 agrees at 11 bases. The CDR3 is 16 amino acids. Germline V gene data show CDR1 as SGDLS and CDR2 as YYNGEE. V trimming: 3 bases; J trimming: 6 bases; junction bases outside the gene matches: 7. The CDR3 bases are TGTGCCAGCAGCGCCGGGACTAGCGGACCCCCCGGGGAGCTGTTTTTT. Protein sequence: CASSAGTSGPPGELFF.

V gene TRBV7-2 combines with J gene TRBJ2-1, with 14 positions matching TRBD2. With V trimmed by 1 base and J by 10 bases, 3 bases remained unmatched. The CDR3 extends over 15 amino acids. CDR1 SGHTA and CDR2 FQGNSA come from the germline V gene. The CDR3 nucleotides are TGTGCCAGCAGCTTAGGACTAGCGGGGGGGGCGGAGCAGTTCTTC. The encoded protein is CASSLGLAGGAEQFF.

The chain has TRBV3-1 (or the pseudogene TRBV3-2) and TRBJ2-4; maybe TRBD1 (5 bases). Germline V gives CDR1 LGHDT, CDR2 YNNKEL (reference sequence). Trimming took 1 base from V and 1 from J, leaving 8 bases between them. The CDR3 contains 15 residues. CDR3 sequence: CASSQVGVAKNIQYF. CDR3 sequence (DNA): TGTGCCAGCAGCCAAGTAGGGGTTGCCAAAAACATTCAGTACTTC.

In its sample, this clone was seen a few times. The gene calls are TRBV6-5 and TRBJ2-3; 7 positions match TRBD1. After removal of 5 bases from V and 2 bases from J, the junction contained 7 bases not matched to a gene. This CDR3 region has 15 residues. The V gene's germline CDR1 is MNHEY and CDR2 SVGAGI. The CDR3 loop is CASSSWDSDTDTQYF. In DNA form, the CDR3 reads TGTGCCAGCAGTAGCTGGGACAGCGACACAGATACGCAGTATTTT.

This chain uses TRBV29-1 with TRBJ1-1; tentative D call: TRBD1 (5 bases). Trimming cost V 7 bases and J 3 bases, with 15 bases left between them. Germline V lookup: CDR1 SQVTM, CDR2 ANQGSEA. The CDR3 runs to 13 residues. The CDR3 DNA is TGCAGCGGGGGGATACACGGGGACACTGAAGCTTTCTTT. This translates into CSGGIHGDTEAFF.

This clone was detected only a few times. The gene calls are TRBV2 and TRBJ1-1, with 8 bases identical to TRBD1. This CDR3 contains 13 residues. J lost 6 bases, V lost 5 bases, and 5 bases had no gene match. Germline V gene sequence: CDR1 SNHLY, CDR2 FYNNEI. CDR3 residues: CASSSDRGAEAFF. CDR3 nucleotide sequence: TGTGCCAGCAGTTCAGACAGGGGCGCTGAAGCTTTCTTT.

This clone has a handful of counts. The genes are TRBV4-2 and TRBJ2-7; weak D call: TRBD2 (6 bases). V was pared by 0 bases and J by 6 bases, with 15 bases between. Germline V gives CDR1 LGHNA, CDR2 YNFKEQ. The CDR3 has 15 amino acids. The CDR3 bases are TGTGCCAGCAGCCAAGATCTAGGGACTCGGGGCGAGCAGTACTTC. Residues: CASSQDLGTRGEQYF.

The rearrangement joins TRBV18 to TRBJ2-5, with a tentative D call TRBD1 (5 bases). The CDR3 is made up of 13 amino acids. Trimming pared 1 base from V and 4 bases from J, leaving 7 bases between. Per germline, CDR1 KGHSH and CDR2 LQKENI. As DNA, the CDR3 is TGTGCCAGCTCACCACGAACAGGAGAGACCCAGTACTTC. As protein: CASSPRTGETQYF. The full variable domain, rest sourced from reference TRBV18 and TRBJ2-5, is NAGVMQNPRHLVRRRGQEARLRCSPMKGHSHVYWYRQLPEEGLKFMVYLQKENIIDESGMPKERFSAEFPKEGPSILRIQQVVRGDSAAYFCASSPRTGETQYFGPGTRLLVL.

The J gene is TRBJ2-1, the V gene TRBV11-2; D is possibly TRBD2 (6 bases). This CDR3 has 15 amino acids. Germline V gene data show CDR1 as SGHAT and CDR2 as FQNNGV. Trimming removed 1 base at V and 4 bases at J, with 11 bases between. CDR3 amino acids: CASSLVSGPYNEQFF. The CDR3, as DNA: TGTGCCAGCAGCTTAGTAAGCGGGCCATACAATGAGCAGTTCTTC.

The chain joins TRBV29-1 to TRBJ1-1; possible D gene TRBD1, 5 bases. V shed 3 bases and J shed 6 bases, with 14 bases lying between them. CDR1 and CDR2 (germline): SQVTM, ANQGSEA. This CDR3 spans 13 amino acids. CDR3 coding DNA: TGCAGCGTTGAGATCTGGGGGACTGCTGAAGCTTTCTTT. It encodes CSVEIWGTAEAFF.

In nucleotides, the CDR3 is TGTGCCAGCAGTCCCGGGACTAGCGAGACCCAGTACTTC. It yields the protein CASSPGTSETQYF. V gene TRBV2 combines with J gene TRBJ2-5; 9 bases agree with TRBD2. From germline, CDR1 is SNHLY and CDR2 FYNNEI. The CDR3 totals 13 residues. Trimming removed 5 bases from V and 5 bases from J; junction bases left unmatched: 3.

The chain has TRBV20-1 and TRBJ1-2, with D hard to call. V was pared by 3 bases and J by 0 bases, with 8 bases between. CDR3 length equals 13 residues. CDR1 and CDR2 (germline): DFQATT, SNEGSKA (reference sequence). In nucleotides, the CDR3 is TGCAGTGCTAGTGCGGAGGCTAACTATGGCTACACCTTC. It encodes CSASAEANYGYTF.

The chain couples TRBV15 to TRBJ1-3; 9 bases fit TRBD1. This CDR3 region has 17 residues. The V gene end was trimmed by 4 bases and the J gene end by 0 bases; junction bases not matched to a gene: 7. Germline V gene data show CDR1 as LNHNV and CDR2 as YYDKDF (reference sequence). CDR3 protein: CATSKGQGPASGNTIYF. For the CDR3, the DNA is TGTGCCACCAGCAAAGGACAGGGGCCGGCCTCTGGAAACACCATATATTTT. Full variable domain (missing parts from reference TRBV15 and TRBJ1-3): DAMVIQNPRYQVTQFGKPVTLSCSQTLNHNVMYWYQQKSSQAPKLLFHYYDKDFNNEADTPDNFQSRRPNTSFCFLDIRSPGLGDTAMYLCATSKGQGPASGNTIYFGEGSWLTVV.

The chain employs TRBV7-9 and TRBJ2-1, with 9 bases matching TRBD1. This CDR3 region has 15 residues. The V segment lost 3 bases and the J segment 4 bases; nucleotides outside the gene matches: 4. From germline, CDR1 is SEHNR and CDR2 FQNEAQ (reference sequence). For the CDR3, the DNA is TGTGCCAGCAGCTTTTGGGACAGGGTATACAATGAGCAGTTCTTC. It translates to CASSFWDRVYNEQFF.

The V and J genes are TRBV7-2 and TRBJ2-7; a possible D gene is TRBD2 (5 bases). CDR3 length: 15 residues. V lost 5 bases and J lost 1, with 15 bases in between. Germline lookup yields CDR1 SGHTA and CDR2 FQGNSA. The CDR3 reads CASSPTAAGSYEQYF. The CDR3 region has the DNA TGTGCCAGCAGCCCCACAGCTGCGGGTTCCTACGAGCAGTACTTC.

The chain couples TRBV19 to TRBJ2-7; 8 nucleotides match TRBD1. The V gene's germline CDR1 is LNHDA and CDR2 SQIVND (reference sequence). The junction had 9 bases not matched to a gene; V was cut back by 10 bases and J by 1 base. The CDR3 contains 14 residues. CDR3 region: CATADRARSYEQYF. CDR3 sequence (DNA): TGTGCCACCGCGGACAGGGCAAGGTCCTACGAGCAGTACTTC. The whole variable domain, filled in from reference TRBV19 and TRBJ2-7, reads DGGITQSPKYLFRKEGQNVTLSCEQNLNHDAMYWYRQDPGQGLRLIYYSQIVNDFQKGDIAEGYSVSREKKESFPLTVTSAQKNPTAFYLCATADRARSYEQYFGPGTRLTVT.

V and J are TRBV4-3 and TRBJ1-2; 8 bases map to TRBD1. Germline assignment: CDR1 LGHNA and CDR2 YSLEER. Unmatched junction bases numbered 7, after V lost 0 bases and J lost 1 base. The CDR3 length is 17 residues. The CDR3 DNA reads TGCGCCAGCAGCCAAGATCGGGACAGGCGTTTTAACTATGGCTACACCTTC. Translating gives CASSQDRDRRFNYGYTF.

The gene calls are TRBV9 and TRBJ2-5; D may be TRBD2 (6 bases). Germline CDR1 SGDLS, CDR2 YYNGEE. The V end was cut by 0 bases, the J end by 0 bases, with 12 bases between. CDR3 length equals 16 residues. The chain's CDR3 is CASSVGGAGYQETQYF. The CDR3 region has the DNA TGTGCCAGCAGCGTAGGTGGGGCGGGGTACCAAGAGACCCAGTACTTC.

The chain combines TRBV10-3 with TRBJ2-7; 10 nucleotides agree with TRBD1. V lost 6 bases to trimming and J lost 5 bases; unmatched junction nucleotides: 7. The CDR3 loop spans 14 amino acids. Per the germline V gene, CDR1 is ENHRY and CDR2 is SYGVKD. The CDR3 DNA reads TGTGCCATCAGGAGAGGACAGGGGGATCACGAGCAGTACTTC. It encodes CAIRRGQGDHEQYF.

This clone was seen only once. The V call is TRBV7-9, the J call TRBJ2-1, with 7 bases lining up with TRBD1. V lost 5 bases, J lost 3 bases, and 4 bases stayed unmatched. Germline V gene data show CDR1 as SEHNR and CDR2 as FQNEAQ (reference sequence). The CDR3 totals 14 residues. CDR3 in DNA: TGTGCCAGCAGCAACCGGGACAGCTACAATGAGCAGTTCTTC. This encodes CASSNRDSYNEQFF.